The 24 T cell receptor beta chains below all came from one sample that was sequenced in a study of blood T cell repertoires in COVID-19. Sequenced by immunoSEQ multiplex PCR; TCRdb stores in-frame clones only, minus some. The sample shows more than 250,000 clones, 92% of them seen only once. The sample was PBMCs or T cells enriched from blood (not recorded which). The source of these receptors is a woman aged 30 to 39 who had recovered from COVID-19.

Here the CDR3 DNA reads TGTGCCAGCCGGTCGGGAAACACCATATATTTT. Its protein product is CASRSGNTIYF. The chain employs TRBV19 and TRBJ1-3, with D unclear. From germline, CDR1 is LNHDA and CDR2 SQIVND (reference sequence). The CDR3 is 11 residues long. Trimming removed 9 bases from V and 4 bases from J, with 7 bases in between.

V and J are TRBV4-1 and TRBJ1-3; unclear D gene. Germline-derived CDR1 and CDR2 are MGHRA and YSYEKL. The CDR3 has 13 amino acids. The V end lost 0 bases, the J end lost 4 bases, and 4 bases lay between the germline ends. CDR3 nucleotides: TGCGCCAGCAGCCAAGAGGGCGGAAACACCATATATTTT. As protein: CASSQEGGNTIYF.

The chain couples TRBV3-1 (or the pseudogene TRBV3-2) to TRBJ2-5; D is possibly TRBD2 (6 bases). V was trimmed by 5 bases and J by 1 base, leaving 17 bases between them. This CDR3 contains 16 residues. The germline V gene encodes CDR1 LGHDT and CDR2 YNNKEL (reference sequence). CDR3 in DNA: TGTGCCAGCAGCTTTAGAGGGGCTAGCGCCCAAGAGACCCAGTACTTC. Its translation: CASSFRGASAQETQYF.

The J gene is TRBJ2-1, the V gene TRBV7-3; 7 nucleotides line up with TRBD2. V dropped 1 base and J dropped 10; count of bases not matched to a gene: 16. CDR1 and CDR2 (germline): SGHTA, FQGTGA. CDR3 length: 17 amino acids. CDR3 sequence reads: CASSLRVGGTPMGEQFF. The CDR3 bases are TGTGCCAGCAGCTTAAGGGTCGGGGGGACTCCCATGGGAGAGCAGTTCTTC.

The sample holds a few counts of this clone. The V gene is TRBV5-1, the J gene TRBJ2-3; the D gene is possibly TRBD2 (7 bases). The CDR3 has 15 amino acids. CDR1 and CDR2 (germline): SGHRS, YFSETQ. Trimming pared 6 bases from V and 7 bases from J, leaving 21 bases between. For the CDR3, the DNA is TGCGCCAGCACCCCCCTCCCGGGGGGCAGCAATACGCAGTATTTT. As protein: CASTPLPGGSNTQYF.

CDR3 residues: CASSRDYEQYF. The CDR3 DNA reads TGTGCCAGCTCCCGGGACTACGAGCAGTACTTC. V is TRBV5-8 and J is TRBJ2-7, with D perhaps TRBD2 (5 bases). Deletions cut 7 bases from V and 3 bases from J, with 8 bases between. The germline gives CDR1 SGHTS, CDR2 YDEGEE. CDR3 size: 11 residues.

A single count supports this clone. J is TRBJ2-5 and V is TRBV9; D unclear. CDR1 and CDR2 from the germline V gene are SGDLS and YYNGEE. CDR3 length: 15 amino acids. Trimming removed 0 bases from V and 5 bases from J, with 14 bases in between. The CDR3 DNA sequence: TGTGCCAGCAGCGTAGTGGTGGGCCCGGCGGAGACCCAGTACTTC. It codes for CASSVVVGPAETQYF.

The table lists this clone with a count of one. This sequence joins TRBV5-4 and TRBJ1-1; 8 bases map to TRBD1. CDR3 length: 15 amino acids. Trimming cost V 0 bases and J 1 base; bases outside gene matches: 2. CDR1 is SGHNT, CDR2 YYREEE, per germline (reference sequence). CDR3 nucleotide sequence: TGTGCCAGCAGCTTGGGGGGGACAGGGAACACTGAAGCTTTCTTT. It yields the protein CASSLGGTGNTEAFF.

The chain has TRBV11-3 and TRBJ1-1; D not resolved. CDR1 is SGHNT and CDR2 is YENEEA in the germline V gene. The CDR3 has 15 amino acids. V shed 5 bases and J shed 3 bases, with 16 bases lying between them. The CDR3 sequence: CASSPPGVRDTEAFF. In DNA form, the CDR3 reads TGTGCCAGCAGCCCCCCCGGGGTTAGGGACACTGAAGCTTTCTTT.

The chain employs TRBV27 and TRBJ2-2, with 11 bases aligning to TRBD2. CDR1 MNHEY and CDR2 SMNVEV come from the germline V gene (reference sequence). This CDR3 spans 19 amino acids. Trimming took 5 bases from V and 0 from J; bases not matched to a gene: 11. The CDR3 spells CASSPLTGTSGTNTGELFF. In nucleotides, the CDR3 is TGTGCCAGCAGTCCCCTAACCGGGACTAGCGGCACGAACACCGGGGAGCTGTTTTTT.

The chain is built from TRBV18 and TRBJ2-1; 10 positions agree with TRBD2. The CDR3 length is 15 residues. Germline V lookup: CDR1 KGHSH, CDR2 LQKENI. V shed 4 bases, J shed 8 bases, and the junction held 8 bases outside the gene matches. The CDR3 sequence: CASSRSSGSLDEQFF. The CDR3 region has the DNA TGTGCCAGCTCACGATCTAGCGGGAGTTTGGATGAGCAGTTCTTC.

The chain combines TRBV7-2 with TRBJ1-1; D gene unclear. Trimming shortened V by 2 bases and J by 0 bases, and 13 bases separated the two germline ends. This CDR3 has 16 amino acids. Germline CDR1 SGHTA, CDR2 FQGNSA. In DNA form, the CDR3 reads TGTGCCAGCAGCTTACTCGGGGTTACCATGAACACTGAAGCTTTCTTT. It specifies CASSLLGVTMNTEAFF. Using reference TRBV7-2 and TRBJ1-1 for the parts outside the CDR3, the full variable domain is GAGVSQSPSNKVTEKGKDVELRCDPISGHTALYWYRQSLGQGLEFLIYFQGNSAPDKSGLPSDRFSAERTGGSVSTLTIQRTQQEDSAVYLCASSLLGVTMNTEAFFGQGTRLTVV.

This chain uses TRBV28 with TRBJ2-7; possible D gene TRBD1, 6 bases. The V end lost 6 bases, the J end lost 3 bases, and 9 bases lay between the germline ends. CDR3 length equals 12 residues. The germline V gene has CDR1 MDHEN and CDR2 SYDVKM. The CDR3 coding sequence is TGTGCCAGCAGGGACAGCGTCTACGAGCAGTACTTC. It yields the protein CASRDSVYEQYF.

This clone was counted only a few times. The chain uses TRBV11-2 and TRBJ1-6; a possible D gene is TRBD1 (5 bases). V lost 1 base to trimming and J lost 7 bases, with 14 bases between them. The CDR3 loop spans 16 amino acids. CDR1 and CDR2 (germline): SGHAT, FQNNGV. The CDR3 loop reads CASSLGRQRSNSPLHF. The CDR3 DNA sequence: TGTGCCAGCAGCTTAGGGCGACAGAGGTCGAATTCACCCCTCCACTTT.

The chain links TRBV28 to TRBJ2-7, with TRBD2 as a possible D gene (6 bases). This CDR3 is 18 amino acids long. V gave up 3 bases and J gave up 1 base, with 22 bases separating them. Germline values: CDR1 MDHEN, CDR2 SYDVKM. CDR3 region: CASSLLADLPGLSYEQYF. In DNA form, the CDR3 reads TGTGCCAGCAGTTTGCTGGCAGACTTACCGGGACTTTCCTACGAGCAGTACTTC. Full variable domain (outside the CDR3, taken from reference TRBV28 and TRBJ2-7): DVKVTQSSRYLVKRTGEKVFLECVQDMDHENMFWYRQDPGLGLRLIYFSYDVKMKEKGDIPEGYSVSREKKERFSLILESASTNQTSMYLCASSLLADLPGLSYEQYFGPGTRLTVT.

This chain links TRBV28 with TRBJ2-3; TRBD2 agrees at 15 bases. CDR1 and CDR2 (germline): MDHEN, SYDVKM. This CDR3 is built from 15 residues. The junction had 1 base not matched to a gene; V was cut back by 3 bases and J by 6 bases. CDR3 loop: CASSFGTSGRDTQYF. The CDR3, as DNA: TGTGCCAGCAGTTTCGGGACTAGCGGGAGGGATACGCAGTATTTT.

This clone was seen just once. This chain uses TRBV2 with TRBJ2-7, with TRBD1 identical over 11 bases. The CDR3 is 13 amino acids. Germline CDR1 is SNHLY and CDR2 is FYNNEI. V trimming: 11 bases; J trimming: 2 bases; junction bases outside the gene matches: 5. CDR3: CAGSGQGAYEQYF. CDR3 sequence (DNA): TGTGCCGGCTCGGGACAGGGGGCCTACGAGCAGTACTTC.

CDR3: CASSVGQPSSGNTIYF. CDR3 DNA sequence: TGTGCCAGCAGTGTGGGACAGCCTTCCTCTGGAAACACCATATATTTT. The chain has TRBV2 and TRBJ1-3, with 7 bases fitting TRBD1. Germline V CDR1 and CDR2: SNHLY, FYNNEI. V lost 4 bases and J lost 0; bases outside the gene matches: 6. The CDR3 totals 16 residues.

The chain carries TRBV15 and TRBJ2-7; unclear D gene. Germline CDR1 LNHNV, CDR2 YYDKDF (reference sequence). V dropped 1 base and J dropped 0 bases, with 10 bases sitting between them. The CDR3 extends over 15 amino acids. For the CDR3, the DNA is TGTGCCACCAGCAGAGTTCAGTCAACCTCCTACGAGCAGTACTTC. Its protein is CATSRVQSTSYEQYF.

This rearrangement joins TRBV23-1 to TRBJ2-2; D may be TRBD1 (6 bases). TRBV23-1 is filed as an ORF, its function uncertain. The CDR3 has 15 residues. Trimming pared 2 bases from V and 3 bases from J, leaving 10 bases between. The CDR3 nucleotides read TGCGCCAGCAGTCAACGCAGGACAGACACCGGGGAGCTGTTTTTT. Encoded protein: CASSQRRTDTGELFF.

The sample holds a few counts of this clone. V is TRBV2 and J is TRBJ2-3, with D perhaps matching TRBD1 (5 bases). This CDR3 contains 10 residues. Per germline, CDR1 SNHLY and CDR2 FYNNEI. DNA of the CDR3: TGTGTCAAGGGGACAGATACGCAGTATTTT. As protein: CVKGTDTQYF.

The genes are TRBV28 and TRBJ1-2; TRBD1 is a possible D gene (6 bases). Trimming pared 5 bases from V and 3 bases from J, leaving 13 bases between. CDR1 and CDR2 (germline): MDHEN, SYDVKM. The CDR3 extends over 14 amino acids. CDR3 amino acids: CASSRQGKDYGYTF. The CDR3 DNA reads as TGTGCCAGCAGTCGTCAGGGGAAAGACTATGGCTACACCTTC.

This rearrangement joins TRBV5-8 to TRBJ2-7, with TRBD1 as a possible D gene (6 bases). V was cut by 4 bases and J by 3 bases, with 11 bases left in between. Germline assignment: CDR1 SGHTS and CDR2 YDEGEE. The CDR3 is made up of 13 amino acids. The CDR3 spells CASSRDTVYEQYF. The CDR3 DNA sequence: TGTGCCAGCAGCCGGGACACAGTCTACGAGCAGTACTTC.

The chain recombines TRBV4-2 with TRBJ2-7, with D perhaps matching TRBD1 (6 bases). This CDR3 contains 13 residues. Germline assignment: CDR1 LGHNA and CDR2 YNFKEQ. Trimming left V 4 bases short and J 6 bases short, with 13 bases between. The CDR3: CASSPTQGSEQYF. CDR3 bases: TGTGCCAGCAGCCCCACACAGGGTAGCGAGCAGTACTTC.